This T cell receptor (beta chain) comes out of a study of CD8+CD57+ T cells in acquired aplastic anemia. Study context: Each DNA sample taken from sorted CD4+ and CD8+ cells came to approximately 3 ug on average. The average read count for CD4+ cells in healthy donors was some 11 million. Study-wide findings and caveats: Between patients and controls, 25 to 35 CD8+ CDR3 sequences were found in common. Patients and healthy controls showed no significant CD8+ Simpson's diversity difference.

Per germline, CDR1 SQVTM and CDR2 ANQGSEA. CDR3 size: 14 residues. Trimming took 3 bases from V and 4 from J, leaving 15 bases between them. This clonotype was seen repeatedly, ten times or more. Its target is not known. The study profiled TCR beta VDJ and CDR3 using genomic DNA as template. Each CDR3 protein gets one entry after TCRdb re-called the reads with MiXCR. Of about 190,000 distinct CDR3 sequences in the sample, roughly 56% are singletons; the top ten hold about 16%. This receptor was identified in a human donor in good health, serving as a control. The V gene is TRBV29-1, the J gene TRBJ1-2; a weak D match, TRBD1 (6 bases). Sequencing was performed on sorted CD4+, CD8+, or CD8+CD57+ T cells (not recorded which) from PBMCs. As DNA, the CDR3 is TGCAGCGTTGATTGGCAGGGGTCCGGCTATGGCTACACCTTC. Its translation is CSVDWQGSGYGYTF.